Each of the 3 T cell receptor beta chains below was sequenced from the same sample in a study of shared clonotypes between healthy human individuals (TCRdb year 2020). Libraries were built with the immunoSEQ multiplex PCR assay. Sourced from immuneACCESS, this table was stored by TCRdb with only in-frame sequences that have V and J called. A share of the clones is absent; for the studies checked, an unresolved V gene accounts for under half, and the remainder has no known explanation. Present in this sample are 2 million to 2.5 million clones, around 90% of which were seen just once. The ten top clones hold 0.37% of the sample. Sequencing used naive CD4+ T cells from PBMCs. The cell subset or site label on this specimen signifies: CD45RA+ positively selected. The receptor source for this set is a young man in good health. Some clones in this sample may be carry-over from other donors' samples.

This clone was detected only once. V usage is TRBV28 and J usage is TRBJ2-7, with D possibly matching TRBD2 (5 bases). The length of the CDR3 is 16 residues. V lost 1 base and J 0 bases, leaving 13 bases between the germline ends. CDR1 is MDHEN and CDR2 is SYDVKM in the germline V gene. The CDR3 reads CASSLLRRGSSYEQYF. As DNA, the CDR3 is TGTGCCAGCAGTTTATTACGTCGGGGAAGCTCCTACGAGCAGTACTTC.

The rearrangement uses TRBV18 and TRBJ1-4; D call uncertain. V lost 3 bases and J lost 4, with 6 bases in between. CDR1 KGHSH and CDR2 LQKENI come from the germline V gene. The CDR3 runs to 13 residues. CDR3 sequence (DNA): TGTGCCAGCTCACCGGTTCTTAATGAAAAACTGTTTTTT. It specifies CASSPVLNEKLFF.

Comment on this clone: Other DNA sequences in this sample translate to the same CDR3. The J gene is TRBJ1-2, the V gene TRBV7-2, with D unresolved. The germline V gene has CDR1 SGHTA and CDR2 FQGNSA. The CDR3 spans 11 residues. V lost 4 bases to trimming and J lost 4 bases, with 4 bases between them. The CDR3: CASSSGYGYTF. CDR3 sequence (DNA): TGTGCCAGCAGCTCAGGCTATGGCTACACCTTC.